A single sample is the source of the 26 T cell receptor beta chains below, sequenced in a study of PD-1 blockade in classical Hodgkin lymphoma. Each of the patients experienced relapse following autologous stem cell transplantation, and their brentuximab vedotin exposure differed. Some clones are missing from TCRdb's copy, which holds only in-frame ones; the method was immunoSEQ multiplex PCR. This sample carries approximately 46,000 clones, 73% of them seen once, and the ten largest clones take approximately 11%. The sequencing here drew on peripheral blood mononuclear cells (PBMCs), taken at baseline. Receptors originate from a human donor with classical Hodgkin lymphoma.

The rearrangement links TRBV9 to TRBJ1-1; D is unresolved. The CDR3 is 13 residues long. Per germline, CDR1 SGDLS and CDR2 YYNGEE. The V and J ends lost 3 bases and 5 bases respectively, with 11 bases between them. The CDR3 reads CASSGPGGTEAFF. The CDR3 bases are TGTGCCAGCAGCGGACCTGGAGGAACTGAAGCTTTCTTT.

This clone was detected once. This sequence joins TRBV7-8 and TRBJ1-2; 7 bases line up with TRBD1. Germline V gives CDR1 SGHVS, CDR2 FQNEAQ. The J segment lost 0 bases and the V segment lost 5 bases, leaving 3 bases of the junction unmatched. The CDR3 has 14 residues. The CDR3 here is CASSIGTANYGYTF. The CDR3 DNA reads TGTGCCAGCAGCATAGGGACAGCTAACTATGGCTACACCTTC.

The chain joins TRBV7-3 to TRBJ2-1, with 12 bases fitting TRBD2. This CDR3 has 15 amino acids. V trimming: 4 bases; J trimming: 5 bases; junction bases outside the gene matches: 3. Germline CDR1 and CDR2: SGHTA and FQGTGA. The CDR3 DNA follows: TGTGCCAGCAGCTACCTAGCGGGAGGGAACAATGAGCAGTTCTTC. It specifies CASSYLAGGNNEQFF.

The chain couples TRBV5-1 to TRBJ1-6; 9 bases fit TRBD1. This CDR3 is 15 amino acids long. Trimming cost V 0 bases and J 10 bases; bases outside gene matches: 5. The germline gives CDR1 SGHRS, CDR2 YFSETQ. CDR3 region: CASSLGQGGESPLHF. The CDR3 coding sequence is TGCGCCAGCAGCTTGGGACAGGGGGGAGAATCACCCCTCCACTTT.

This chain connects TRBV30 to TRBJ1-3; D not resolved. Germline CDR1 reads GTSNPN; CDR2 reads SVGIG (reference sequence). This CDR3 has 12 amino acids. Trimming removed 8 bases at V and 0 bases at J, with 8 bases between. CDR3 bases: TGTGCCAGCAGCGGCTCTGGAAACACCATATATTTT. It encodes CASSGSGNTIYF.

CDR3 sequence reads: CARSTLGDTRTTDTQYF. Here the CDR3 DNA reads TGTGCCAGAAGCACGCTAGGGGACACACGAACCACAGATACGCAGTATTTT. The chain uses TRBV5-3 and TRBJ2-3; D may be TRBD1 (6 bases). Being an ORF, TRBV5-3 has a function that is uncertain. This CDR3 is 17 amino acids long. Trimming pared 4 bases from V and 2 bases from J, leaving 20 bases between.

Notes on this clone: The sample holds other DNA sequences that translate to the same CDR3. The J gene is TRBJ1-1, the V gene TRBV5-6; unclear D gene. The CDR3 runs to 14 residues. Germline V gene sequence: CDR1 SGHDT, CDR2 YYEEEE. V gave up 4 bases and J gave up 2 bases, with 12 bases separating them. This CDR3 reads CASSPGRFNTEAFF. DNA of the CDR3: TGTGCCAGCAGCCCAGGACGCTTTAACACTGAAGCTTTCTTT.

In DNA form, the CDR3 reads TGTGCCAGCAGCGTGCCTAGCGGGGACCAAGAGACCCAGTACTTC. Its protein product is CASSVPSGDQETQYF. This rearrangement joins TRBV9 to TRBJ2-5, with TRBD2 identical over 9 bases. Per germline, CDR1 SGDLS and CDR2 YYNGEE. V was pared by 2 bases and J by 0 bases, with 2 bases of the junction left unmatched. The CDR3 is 15 residues long.

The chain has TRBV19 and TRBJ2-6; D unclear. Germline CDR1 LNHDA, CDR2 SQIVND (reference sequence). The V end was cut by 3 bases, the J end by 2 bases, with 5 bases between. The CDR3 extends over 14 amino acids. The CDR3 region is CASSMLPGANVLTF. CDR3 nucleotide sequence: TGTGCCAGTAGTATGCTTCCTGGGGCCAACGTCCTGACTTTC.

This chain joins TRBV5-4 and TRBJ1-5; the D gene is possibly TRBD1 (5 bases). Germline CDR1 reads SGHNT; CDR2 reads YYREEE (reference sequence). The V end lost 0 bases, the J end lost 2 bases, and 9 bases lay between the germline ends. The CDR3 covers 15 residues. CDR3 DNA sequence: TGTGCCAGCAGCTTGGACGGGGGTGGCAATCAGCCCCAGCATTTT. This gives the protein CASSLDGGGNQPQHF. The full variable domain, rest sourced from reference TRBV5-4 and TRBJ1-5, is ETGVTQSPTHLIKTRGQQVTLRCSSQSGHNTVSWYQQALGQGPQFIFQYYREEENGRGNFPPRFSGLQFPNYSSELNVNALELDDSALYLCASSLDGGGNQPQHFGDGTRLSIL.

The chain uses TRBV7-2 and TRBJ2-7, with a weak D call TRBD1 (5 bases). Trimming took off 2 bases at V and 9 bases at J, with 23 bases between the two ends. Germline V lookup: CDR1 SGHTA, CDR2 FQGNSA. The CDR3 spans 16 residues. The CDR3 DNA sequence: TGTGCCAGCAGCTTATTCTTCTCGGGCAGGGAATCCGCGCAGTACTTC. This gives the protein CASSLFFSGRESAQYF.

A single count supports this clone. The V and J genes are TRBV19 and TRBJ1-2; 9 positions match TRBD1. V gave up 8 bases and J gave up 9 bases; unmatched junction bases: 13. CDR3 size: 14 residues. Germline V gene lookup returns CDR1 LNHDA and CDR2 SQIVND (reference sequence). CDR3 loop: CASRPGQGAGSYTF. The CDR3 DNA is TGTGCCAGTCGACCGGGACAGGGCGCCGGAAGCTACACCTTC.

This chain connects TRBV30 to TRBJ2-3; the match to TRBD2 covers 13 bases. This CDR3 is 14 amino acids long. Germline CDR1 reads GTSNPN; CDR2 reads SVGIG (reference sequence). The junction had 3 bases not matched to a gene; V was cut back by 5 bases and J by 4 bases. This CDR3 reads CAWGLAGAPDTQYF. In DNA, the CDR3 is TGTGCCTGGGGACTAGCGGGGGCCCCAGATACGCAGTATTTT.

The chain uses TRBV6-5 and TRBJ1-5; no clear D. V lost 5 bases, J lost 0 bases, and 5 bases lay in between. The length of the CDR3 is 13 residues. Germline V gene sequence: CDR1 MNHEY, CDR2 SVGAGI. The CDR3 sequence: CASSSNSNQPQHF. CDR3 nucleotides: TGTGCCAGCAGTAGTAATAGCAATCAGCCCCAGCATTTT.

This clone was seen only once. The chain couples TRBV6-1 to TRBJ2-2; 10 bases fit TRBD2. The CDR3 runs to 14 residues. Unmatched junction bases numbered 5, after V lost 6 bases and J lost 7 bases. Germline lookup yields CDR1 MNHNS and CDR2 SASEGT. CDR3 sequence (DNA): TGTGCCAGCAGAACCGGGACTAGCGTCGGGGAGCTGTTTTTT. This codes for CASRTGTSVGELFF.

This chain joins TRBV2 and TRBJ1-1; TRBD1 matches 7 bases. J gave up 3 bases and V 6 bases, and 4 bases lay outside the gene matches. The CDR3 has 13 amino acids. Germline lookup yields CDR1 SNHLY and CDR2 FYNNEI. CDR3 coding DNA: TGTGCCAGCAGAAGGGGACAGTACACTGAAGCTTTCTTT. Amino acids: CASRRGQYTEAFF.

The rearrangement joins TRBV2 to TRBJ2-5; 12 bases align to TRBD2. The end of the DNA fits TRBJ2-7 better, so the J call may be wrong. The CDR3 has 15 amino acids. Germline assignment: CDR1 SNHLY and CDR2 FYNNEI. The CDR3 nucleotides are TGTGCCAGCAGGGGTCGGACTAGCGGGAACGACGAGCAGTACTTC. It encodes CASRGRTSGNDEQYF.

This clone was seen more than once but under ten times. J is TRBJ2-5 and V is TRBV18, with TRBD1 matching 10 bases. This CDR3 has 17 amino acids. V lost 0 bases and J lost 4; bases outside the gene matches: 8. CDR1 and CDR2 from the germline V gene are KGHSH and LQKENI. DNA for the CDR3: TGTGCCAGCTCACCACCTTCACTCCGGGACAGGGGAGAGACCCAGTACTTC. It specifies CASSPPSLRDRGETQYF.

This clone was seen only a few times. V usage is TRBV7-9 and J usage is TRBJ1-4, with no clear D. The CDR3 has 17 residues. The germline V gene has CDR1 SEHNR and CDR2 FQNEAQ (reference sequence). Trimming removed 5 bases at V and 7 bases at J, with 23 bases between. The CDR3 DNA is TGTGCCAGCAGCACCGGGCTCCCCCGATCCGAGGGTGAAAAACTGTTTTTT. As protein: CASSTGLPRSEGEKLFF.

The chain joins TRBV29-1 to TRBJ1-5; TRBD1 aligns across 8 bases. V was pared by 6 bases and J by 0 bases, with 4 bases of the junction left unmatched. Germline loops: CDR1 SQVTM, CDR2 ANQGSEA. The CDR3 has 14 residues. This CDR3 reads CSVRQGNSNQPQHF. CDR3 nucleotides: TGCAGCGTAAGACAGGGGAATAGCAATCAGCCCCAGCATTTT.

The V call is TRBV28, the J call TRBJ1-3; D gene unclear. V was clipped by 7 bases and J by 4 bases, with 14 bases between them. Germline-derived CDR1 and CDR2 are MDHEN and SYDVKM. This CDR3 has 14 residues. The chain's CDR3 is CASTSAGPGNTIYF. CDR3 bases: TGTGCCAGCACCAGTGCCGGGCCCGGAAACACCATATATTTT.

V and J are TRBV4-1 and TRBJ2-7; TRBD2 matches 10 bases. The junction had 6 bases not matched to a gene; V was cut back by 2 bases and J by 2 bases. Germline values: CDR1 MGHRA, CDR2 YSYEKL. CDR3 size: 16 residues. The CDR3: CASSQREREGPYEQYF. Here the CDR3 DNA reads TGCGCCAGCAGCCAAAGAGAGCGGGAGGGCCCCTACGAGCAGTACTTC.

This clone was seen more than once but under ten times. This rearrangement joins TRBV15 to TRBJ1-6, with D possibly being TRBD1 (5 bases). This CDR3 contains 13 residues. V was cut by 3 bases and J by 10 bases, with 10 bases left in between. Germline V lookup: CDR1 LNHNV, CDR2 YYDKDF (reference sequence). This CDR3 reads CATSRGLGSPLHF. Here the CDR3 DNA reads TGTGCCACCAGCAGGGGGCTAGGATCACCCCTCCACTTT.

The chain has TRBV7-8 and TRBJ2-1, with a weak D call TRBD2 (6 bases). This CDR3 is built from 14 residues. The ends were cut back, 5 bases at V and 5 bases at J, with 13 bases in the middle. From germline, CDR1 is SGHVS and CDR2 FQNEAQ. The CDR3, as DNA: TGTGCCAGCAGCCTCGGGACTGCCAACAATGAGCAGTTCTTC. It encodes CASSLGTANNEQFF.

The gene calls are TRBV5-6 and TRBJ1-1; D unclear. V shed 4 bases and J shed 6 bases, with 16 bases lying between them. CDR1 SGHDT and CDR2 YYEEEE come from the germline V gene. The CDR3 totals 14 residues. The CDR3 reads CASSRSSVVAEAFF. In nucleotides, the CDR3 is TGTGCCAGCAGCCGGAGCAGCGTCGTGGCTGAAGCTTTCTTT.

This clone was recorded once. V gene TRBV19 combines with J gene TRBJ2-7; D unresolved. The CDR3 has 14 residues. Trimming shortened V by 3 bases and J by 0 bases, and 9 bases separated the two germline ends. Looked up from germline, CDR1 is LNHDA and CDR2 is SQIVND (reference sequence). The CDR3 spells CASSMFGSSYEQYF. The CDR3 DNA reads TGTGCCAGTAGTATGTTTGGTTCCTCCTACGAGCAGTACTTC.